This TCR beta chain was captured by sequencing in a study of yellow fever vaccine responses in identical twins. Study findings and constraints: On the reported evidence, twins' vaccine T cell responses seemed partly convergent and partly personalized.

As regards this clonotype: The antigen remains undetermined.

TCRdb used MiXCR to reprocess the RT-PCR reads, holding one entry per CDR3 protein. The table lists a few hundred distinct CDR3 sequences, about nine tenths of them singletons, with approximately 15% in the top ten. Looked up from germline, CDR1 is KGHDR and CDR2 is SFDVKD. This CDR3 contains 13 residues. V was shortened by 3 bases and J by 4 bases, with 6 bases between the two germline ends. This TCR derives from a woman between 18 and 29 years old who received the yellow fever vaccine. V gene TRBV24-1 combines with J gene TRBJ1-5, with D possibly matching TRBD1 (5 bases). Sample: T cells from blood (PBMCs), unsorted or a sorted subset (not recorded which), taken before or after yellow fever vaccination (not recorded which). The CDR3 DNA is TGTGCCACCAGTGATGGGGGAAATCAGCCCCAGCATTTT. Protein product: CATSDGGNQPQHF.